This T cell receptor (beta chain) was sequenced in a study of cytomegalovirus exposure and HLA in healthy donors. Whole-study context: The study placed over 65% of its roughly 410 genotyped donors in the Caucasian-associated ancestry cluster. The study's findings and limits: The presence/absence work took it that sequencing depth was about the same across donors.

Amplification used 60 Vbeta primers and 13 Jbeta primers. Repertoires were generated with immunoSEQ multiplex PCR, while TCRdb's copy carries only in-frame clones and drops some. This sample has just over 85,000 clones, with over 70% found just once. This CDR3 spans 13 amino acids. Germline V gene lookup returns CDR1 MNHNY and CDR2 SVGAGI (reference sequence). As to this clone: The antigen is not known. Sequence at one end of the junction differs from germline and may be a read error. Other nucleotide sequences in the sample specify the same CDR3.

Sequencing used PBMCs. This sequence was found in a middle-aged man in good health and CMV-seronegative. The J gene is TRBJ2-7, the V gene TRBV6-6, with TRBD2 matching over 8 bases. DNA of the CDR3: TGTGCCAGCTTCTGGGGCAGCGGGGGTGAGCAATACTTC. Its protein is CASFWGSGGEQYF.